This is a list of T cell receptor beta chains from one sample in a study of shared clonotypes between healthy human individuals. Assay used: immunoSEQ multiplex PCR; TCRdb lists only in-frame clones, some missing. The repertoire has 2 million to 2.5 million clones, 80% to 95% of them found once; the top ten carry approximately 0.41%. Sample: naive CD4+ T cells from PBMCs. Receptors were obtained from a man in his late teens or twenties in good health. Some clones in this sample may be carry-over from other donors' samples. Each CDR3 is given with its conserved first and last residue. The D gene is left open where the match is weak. Size is omitted from some rows. Given values are once, few, many or a class for expanded clones.

v_call: TRBV7-2
j_call: TRBJ1-3
clone_size: -
d_call: -
cdr3_aa: CASSLGGQIGNTIYF
cdr3_nt: TGTGCCAGCAGCTTAGGGGGACAAATCGGAAACACCATATATTTT

v_call: TRBV5-4
j_call: TRBJ1-1
clone_size: -
d_call: -
cdr3_aa: CASSRLDSLERFF
cdr3_nt: TGTGCCAGCAGCCGATTAGACAGCCTTGAAAGGTTCTTT

v_call: TRBV18
j_call: TRBJ1-2
clone_size: -
d_call: -
cdr3_aa: CASSPARGGGYGYTF
cdr3_nt: TGTGCCAGCTCACCAGCCAGGGGCGGTGGCTATGGCTACACCTTC

v_call: TRBV6-5
j_call: TRBJ2-7
clone_size: -
d_call: TRBD2
cdr3_aa: CASSYLGTSGSYEQYF
cdr3_nt: TGTGCCAGCAGTTACCTCGGGACTAGCGGCTCCTACGAGCAGTACTTC

v_call: TRBV9
j_call: TRBJ2-5
clone_size: -
d_call: TRBD2
cdr3_aa: CASSVSSGRALGETQYF
cdr3_nt: TGTGCCAGCAGCGTATCTAGCGGGAGGGCCCTCGGGGAGACCCAGTACTTC

v_call: TRBV6-5
j_call: TRBJ1-5
clone_size: -
d_call: -
cdr3_aa: CASSYDSNSNQPQHF
cdr3_nt: TGTGCCAGCAGTTACGACAGTAATAGCAATCAGCCCCAGCATTTT

v_call: TRBV6-1
j_call: TRBJ1-4
clone_size: few
d_call: -
cdr3_aa: CASSEGGTNEKLFF
cdr3_nt: TGTGCCAGCAGTGAAGGGGGGACTAATGAAAAACTGTTTTTT

v_call: TRBV19
j_call: TRBJ2-5
clone_size: -
d_call: -
cdr3_aa: CASSIQRGTQYF
cdr3_nt: TGTGCCAGTAGTATCCAGAGGGGGACCCAGTACTTC

v_call: TRBV21-1
j_call: TRBJ2-6
clone_size: -
d_call: -
cdr3_aa: CASSKKGTGCSGANVLTF
cdr3_nt: TGTGCCAGCAGCAAAAAGGGGACAGGGTGCTCTGGGGCCAACGTCCTGACTTTC

v_call: TRBV6-1
j_call: TRBJ2-5
clone_size: -
d_call: -
cdr3_aa: CASSVGRTVETQYF
cdr3_nt: TGTGCCAGCAGTGTAGGTCGGACGGTAGAGACCCAGTACTTC

v_call: TRBV5-1
j_call: TRBJ2-1
clone_size: -
d_call: -
cdr3_aa: CASSFLPTYNEQFF
cdr3_nt: TGCGCCAGCAGCTTCTTGCCCACCTACAATGAGCAGTTCTTC

v_call: TRBV28
j_call: TRBJ2-5
clone_size: -
d_call: -
cdr3_aa: CASSPTDQETQYF
cdr3_nt: TGTGCCAGCAGCCCCACGGACCAAGAGACCCAGTACTTC

v_call: TRBV5-5
j_call: TRBJ2-7
clone_size: -
d_call: -
cdr3_aa: CASSSAGPFEQYF
cdr3_nt: TGTGCCAGCAGCTCTGCCGGGCCGTTTGAGCAGTACTTC

v_call: TRBV28
j_call: TRBJ1-2
clone_size: -
d_call: -
cdr3_aa: CASSLGSLPYGYTF
cdr3_nt: TGTGCCAGCAGTTTAGGGAGCCTACCCTATGGCTACACCTTC

v_call: TRBV28
j_call: TRBJ2-7
clone_size: once
d_call: -
cdr3_aa: CASSPSVAVGVGEQYF
cdr3_nt: TGTGCCAGCAGCCCCTCCGTAGCGGTGGGGGTTGGCGAGCAGTACTTC

v_call: TRBV7-9
j_call: TRBJ2-1
clone_size: -
d_call: TRBD2
cdr3_aa: CASSVAGTSGNEQFF
cdr3_nt: TGTGCCAGCAGCGTAGCCGGGACTAGCGGAAATGAGCAGTTCTTC

v_call: TRBV5-1
j_call: TRBJ2-7
clone_size: -
d_call: TRBD2
cdr3_aa: CASSAVLAGEVYEQYF
cdr3_nt: TGCGCCAGCAGCGCGGTACTAGCGGGAGAGGTATACGAGCAGTACTTC

v_call: TRBV18
j_call: TRBJ1-1
clone_size: -
d_call: TRBD1
cdr3_aa: CASSPGTGVWNTEAFF
cdr3_nt: TGTGCCAGCTCACCCGGGACAGGGGTGTGGAACACTGAAGCTTTCTTT

v_call: TRBV20-1
j_call: TRBJ1-1
clone_size: once
d_call: -
cdr3_aa: CSARRGPEAFF
cdr3_nt: TGCAGTGCTAGACGCGGGCCTGAAGCTTTCTTT

v_call: TRBV7-3
j_call: TRBJ1-3
clone_size: -
d_call: TRBD1
cdr3_aa: CASSLTGTGPGNTIYF
cdr3_nt: TGTGCCAGCAGCTTAACAGGGACAGGGCCAGGAAACACCATATATTTT

v_call: TRBV19
j_call: TRBJ1-1
clone_size: -
d_call: -
cdr3_aa: CASSIPQSAEAFF
cdr3_nt: TGTGCCAGTAGTATCCCGCAAAGCGCTGAAGCTTTCTTT

v_call: TRBV27
j_call: TRBJ2-6
clone_size: once
d_call: -
cdr3_aa: CASMKQGSSGANVLTF
cdr3_nt: TGTGCCAGCATGAAACAGGGCAGCTCTGGGGCCAACGTCCTGACTTTC

v_call: TRBV19
j_call: TRBJ2-7
clone_size: -
d_call: TRBD1
cdr3_aa: CASSQQGAPYEQYF
cdr3_nt: TGTGCCAGTAGCCAACAGGGGGCCCCCTACGAGCAGTACTTC

v_call: TRBV5-1
j_call: TRBJ2-7
clone_size: -
d_call: -
cdr3_aa: CASSLEALGHSHEQYF
cdr3_nt: TGCGCCAGCAGCTTGGAGGCTTTGGGACATAGCCACGAGCAGTACTTC

v_call: TRBV5-1
j_call: TRBJ2-3
clone_size: -
d_call: TRBD1
cdr3_aa: CASSPWGQGSTDTQYF
cdr3_nt: TGCGCCAGCAGCCCCTGGGGACAGGGTAGCACAGATACGCAGTATTTT

v_call: TRBV7-9
j_call: TRBJ1-1
clone_size: -
d_call: -
cdr3_aa: CATMAGVNTEAFF
cdr3_nt: TGTGCCACCATGGCGGGAGTGAACACTGAAGCTTTCTTT

v_call: TRBV5-1
j_call: TRBJ2-1
clone_size: -
d_call: -
cdr3_aa: CASSPTSGFHNEQFF
cdr3_nt: TGCGCCAGCAGCCCTACGAGCGGGTTCCACAATGAGCAGTTCTTC

v_call: TRBV18
j_call: TRBJ2-3
clone_size: -
d_call: -
cdr3_aa: CASSPARGSTDTQYF
cdr3_nt: TGTGCCAGCTCACCTGCCCGGGGGAGCACAGATACGCAGTATTTT

v_call: TRBV19
j_call: TRBJ2-7
clone_size: -
d_call: -
cdr3_aa: CASSIPRAASYEQYF
cdr3_nt: TGTGCCAGTAGTATACCCCGGGCAGCCTCCTACGAGCAGTACTTC

v_call: TRBV15
j_call: TRBJ1-5
clone_size: -
d_call: -
cdr3_aa: CATSRDSIGNQPQHF
cdr3_nt: TGTGCCACCAGCAGAGATTCCATTGGCAATCAGCCCCAGCATTTT

v_call: TRBV27
j_call: TRBJ2-7
clone_size: -
d_call: -
cdr3_aa: CASSPLFGSTDEQYF
cdr3_nt: TGTGCCAGCAGTCCCCTTTTCGGGAGTACCGACGAGCAGTACTTC

v_call: TRBV5-8
j_call: TRBJ1-2
clone_size: -
d_call: -
cdr3_aa: CASSFEGDGNYGYTF
cdr3_nt: TGTGCCAGCAGCTTCGAGGGGGATGGTAACTATGGCTACACCTTC

v_call: TRBV5-1
j_call: TRBJ1-1
clone_size: -
d_call: TRBD1
cdr3_aa: CASSSGDRVNTEAFF
cdr3_nt: TGCGCCAGCAGCTCGGGGGACAGGGTGAACACTGAAGCTTTCTTT

v_call: TRBV5-1
j_call: TRBJ2-5
clone_size: -
d_call: TRBD1
cdr3_aa: CASCPGQGGQETQYF
cdr3_nt: TGCGCCAGCTGTCCCGGACAGGGCGGTCAAGAGACCCAGTACTTC

v_call: TRBV28
j_call: TRBJ1-4
clone_size: -
d_call: -
cdr3_aa: CASSSARANEKLFF
cdr3_nt: TGTGCCAGCAGTTCGGCCAGGGCTAATGAAAAACTGTTTTTT

v_call: TRBV4-1
j_call: TRBJ2-3
clone_size: -
d_call: -
cdr3_aa: CASSQKGLSTDTQYF
cdr3_nt: TGCGCCAGCAGCCAAAAGGGTTTGAGCACAGATACGCAGTATTTT

v_call: TRBV2
j_call: TRBJ1-5
clone_size: -
d_call: TRBD1
cdr3_aa: CASTRDSGNQPQHF
cdr3_nt: TGTGCCAGCACTAGGGACAGTGGGAATCAGCCCCAGCATTTT

v_call: TRBV6-5
j_call: TRBJ2-2
clone_size: -
d_call: -
cdr3_aa: CASSPRPQAGELFF
cdr3_nt: TGTGCCAGCAGCCCTAGGCCCCAGGCCGGGGAGCTGTTTTTT

v_call: TRBV29-1
j_call: TRBJ1-1
clone_size: few
d_call: -
cdr3_aa: CSGFGGGRAEAFF
cdr3_nt: TGCAGCGGGTTCGGAGGAGGACGCGCTGAAGCTTTCTTT

v_call: TRBV11-2
j_call: TRBJ2-7
clone_size: -
d_call: TRBD1
cdr3_aa: CASSQPRDRVLYEQYF
cdr3_nt: TGTGCCAGCAGCCAACCCCGGGACAGGGTGCTCTACGAGCAGTACTTC

v_call: TRBV6-1
j_call: TRBJ1-5
clone_size: -
d_call: TRBD1
cdr3_aa: CASRPGGWGNQPQHF
cdr3_nt: TGTGCCAGCAGACCAGGGGGCTGGGGGAATCAGCCCCAGCATTTT

v_call: TRBV28
j_call: TRBJ1-5
clone_size: -
d_call: -
cdr3_aa: CASSLWGGGEGQPQHF
cdr3_nt: TGTGCCAGCAGTTTATGGGGTGGGGGCGAAGGTCAGCCCCAGCATTTT

v_call: TRBV28
j_call: TRBJ2-1
clone_size: -
d_call: -
cdr3_aa: CASSQALTYNEQFF
cdr3_nt: TGTGCCAGCAGTCAAGCCCTAACCTACAATGAGCAGTTCTTC

v_call: TRBV7-2
j_call: TRBJ2-2
clone_size: -
d_call: TRBD2
cdr3_aa: CASSLVGSGRVWELFF
cdr3_nt: TGTGCCAGCAGCTTAGTTGGTAGCGGGAGAGTTTGGGAGCTGTTTTTT

v_call: TRBV10-1
j_call: TRBJ2-3
clone_size: once
d_call: -
cdr3_aa: CASSESLRMGDTQYF
cdr3_nt: TGCGCCAGCAGTGAGTCTTTGCGGATGGGAGATACGCAGTATTTT

v_call: TRBV28
j_call: TRBJ2-7
clone_size: -
d_call: TRBD2
cdr3_aa: CASSFRAGVRAGSYEQYF
cdr3_nt: TGTGCCAGCAGTTTTAGGGCGGGGGTAAGGGCTGGCTCCTACGAGCAGTACTTC

v_call: TRBV5-4
j_call: TRBJ1-1
clone_size: -
d_call: -
cdr3_aa: CASTNKTGNTEAFF
cdr3_nt: TGTGCCAGCACCAATAAGACAGGGAACACTGAAGCTTTCTTT

v_call: TRBV7-9
j_call: TRBJ1-2
clone_size: -
d_call: -
cdr3_aa: CASSLEQGGYTF
cdr3_nt: TGTGCCAGCAGCTTAGAACAGGGAGGCTACACCTTC

v_call: TRBV9
j_call: TRBJ2-2
clone_size: -
d_call: TRBD2
cdr3_aa: CASSVVPSGSTGELFF
cdr3_nt: TGTGCCAGCAGCGTAGTTCCTAGCGGGAGTACCGGGGAGCTGTTTTTT

v_call: TRBV5-1
j_call: TRBJ2-3
clone_size: -
d_call: -
cdr3_aa: CASSLGDSGADTQYF
cdr3_nt: TGCGCCAGCAGCTTGGGGGACTCTGGGGCAGATACGCAGTATTTT

v_call: TRBV4-3
j_call: TRBJ2-7
clone_size: -
d_call: TRBD1
cdr3_aa: CASSLLSGTGTEQYF
cdr3_nt: TGCGCCAGCAGCCTGTTATCCGGGACAGGAACCGAGCAGTACTTC

v_call: TRBV6-5
j_call: TRBJ2-7
clone_size: -
d_call: -
cdr3_aa: CASSPSDPFEQYF
cdr3_nt: TGTGCCAGCAGTCCTTCGGACCCTTTCGAGCAGTACTTC